This T cell receptor (beta chain) stems from a study of blood T cell repertoires in COVID-19. Study-wide background: From T cells, B-cell-depleted T cells, or PBMCs came the material, which was cDNA or gDNA.

Original handling: Estimation of nucleated cell counts relied on the amplification of reference gene primers. The table came from immunoSEQ multiplex PCR; TCRdb's copy has only in-frame clones and leaves some out. That table furnishes V, J and clone size, whereas the DNA furnished D and trimming. The table shows 250,000 to 350,000 clones, with about 91% occurring only once. Sequenced material: peripheral blood. The TCR originated in a woman aged 60-75 years with acute or convalescent COVID-19.

The CDR3 DNA sequence: TGTGCCAGCAGCGCTCCGGGACAGGGGGCTTTGAACACCATATATTTT. Translating it yields CASSAPGQGALNTIYF. The chain recombines TRBV9 with TRBJ1-3, with 12 nucleotides matching TRBD1. The CDR3 runs 16 residues. Looked up from germline, CDR1 is SGDLS and CDR2 is YYNGEE. V shed 3 bases and J 7 bases; nucleotides not matched to a gene: 8. The whole variable domain, remainder taken from reference TRBV9 and TRBJ1-3, is DSGVTQTPKHLITATGQRVTLRCSPRSGDLSVYWYQQSLDQGLQFLIQYYNGEERAKGNILERFSAQQFPDLHSELNLSSLELGDSALYFCASSAPGQGALNTIYFGEGSWLTVV.